This is a list of T cell receptor beta chains from one sample in a study of cytomegalovirus exposure and HLA in healthy donors. Using immunoSEQ multiplex PCR, the repertoire was profiled, and TCRdb retains in-frame clones only, with some absent. Of 150,000 to 200,000 clones listed, approximately 80% are singletons. The material sequenced was PBMCs. These receptors all stem from a woman in her thirties in good health and CMV-seropositive. Both conserved end residues are part of each CDR3. The order of the fields is J gene, clone size, V gene, D gene, CDR3 DNA, CDR3 protein. D genes are given only for firm matches. Clone size is not always given. Where it is, it says once, few, many or a class for expanded clones.

j_gene: TRBJ2-7; abundance: NA; v_gene: TRBV19; d_gene: TRBD2; CDR3nt: TGTGCCAGTAGTACTACACGGACTAGCCTTCATTACGAGCAGTACTTC; CDR3aa: CASSTTRTSLHYEQYF
j_gene: TRBJ1-1; abundance: NA; v_gene: TRBV19; d_gene: NA; CDR3nt: TGTGCCAGTAGAAGGGAGGATAACACTGAAGCTTTCTTT; CDR3aa: CASRREDNTEAFF
j_gene: TRBJ2-7; abundance: NA; v_gene: TRBV5-5; d_gene: TRBD1; CDR3nt: TGTGCCAGCAGCTCGAGACAGGGGAGCTCCTACGAGCAGTACTTC; CDR3aa: CASSSRQGSSYEQYF
j_gene: TRBJ2-3; abundance: NA; v_gene: TRBV6-6; d_gene: TRBD2; CDR3nt: TGTGCCAGCAGTTCGTTGGCGGGAGGCCTACCCAGCACGCAGTATTTT; CDR3aa: CASSSLAGGLPSTQYF
j_gene: TRBJ1-2; abundance: NA; v_gene: TRBV6-1; d_gene: NA; CDR3nt: TGTGCCAGCAGTGACCAGGGTGGTTATAGCTATGGCTACACCTTC; CDR3aa: CASSDQGGYSYGYTF
j_gene: TRBJ1-5; abundance: NA; v_gene: TRBV6-1; d_gene: NA; CDR3nt: TGTGCCAGCAGCGGACTTTATAGCAATCAGCCCCAGCATTTT; CDR3aa: CASSGLYSNQPQHF
j_gene: TRBJ1-2; abundance: once; v_gene: TRBV5-6; d_gene: NA; CDR3nt: TGTGCCAGCGGAGGGGTACGGGATGGCTACACCTTC; CDR3aa: CASGGVRDGYTF
j_gene: TRBJ1-5; abundance: NA; v_gene: TRBV19; d_gene: NA; CDR3nt: TGTGCCAGTAGTTCGAACACAGGCAGCAATCAGCCCCAGCATTTT; CDR3aa: CASSSNTGSNQPQHF
j_gene: TRBJ2-7; abundance: NA; v_gene: TRBV12-5; d_gene: TRBD2; CDR3nt: TGTGCTAGTGGTCTACCCGCGGGAGGCTACGAATTAAAGGTCCCCTACGAGCAGTACTTC; CDR3aa: CASGLPAGGYELKVPYEQYF
j_gene: TRBJ1-2; abundance: NA; v_gene: TRBV5-4; d_gene: TRBD1; CDR3nt: TGTGCCAGCAGCTTGGCCCCGACAGGGGATGTCGGCTACACCTTC; CDR3aa: CASSLAPTGDVGYTF
j_gene: TRBJ1-2; abundance: many; v_gene: TRBV10-3; d_gene: NA; CDR3nt: TGTGCCATCAACCAGGGATCCATTTTGGGCTACACCTTC; CDR3aa: CAINQGSILGYTF
j_gene: TRBJ1-1; abundance: NA; v_gene: TRBV15; d_gene: NA; CDR3nt: TGTGCCACCAGCTGGGGAGGGACTGAAGCTTTCTTT; CDR3aa: CATSWGGTEAFF
j_gene: TRBJ2-2; abundance: NA; v_gene: TRBV7-2; d_gene: NA; CDR3nt: TGTGCCAGCATTGAGGGACTGAACACCGGGGAGCTGTTTTTT; CDR3aa: CASIEGLNTGELFF
j_gene: TRBJ1-1; abundance: NA; v_gene: TRBV28; d_gene: NA; CDR3nt: TGTGCCAGCAGTTTGCTGAGAGGGAGGAATATGAACACTGAAGCTTTCTTT; CDR3aa: CASSLLRGRNMNTEAFF
j_gene: TRBJ1-1; abundance: NA; v_gene: TRBV4-1; d_gene: TRBD1; CDR3nt: TGCGCCAGCAGCCACGCGAGTCGGGACAGGGTGAACACTGAAGCTTTCTTT; CDR3aa: CASSHASRDRVNTEAFF
j_gene: TRBJ2-7; abundance: few; v_gene: TRBV28; d_gene: TRBD2; CDR3nt: TGTGCCAGCAGTCCCTCTGGCAGGGAGGGTGTATACGAGCAGTACTTC; CDR3aa: CASSPSGREGVYEQYF
j_gene: TRBJ2-2; abundance: once; v_gene: TRBV4-2; d_gene: TRBD1; CDR3nt: TGTGCCAGCAGCAAAGCGACAGGGGGTTTTAACACCGGGGAGCTGTTTTTT; CDR3aa: CASSKATGGFNTGELFF
j_gene: TRBJ2-7; abundance: few; v_gene: TRBV19; d_gene: TRBD2; CDR3nt: TGTGCCAGTAGTTCACTAGCGGGAGACTCGTGGGAGCAGTACTTC; CDR3aa: CASSSLAGDSWEQYF
j_gene: TRBJ2-3; abundance: NA; v_gene: TRBV11-1; d_gene: TRBD2; CDR3nt: TGTGCCAGCAGCCAGACTAGCGGGATTGGCACAGATACGCAGTATTTT; CDR3aa: CASSQTSGIGTDTQYF
j_gene: TRBJ1-1; abundance: NA; v_gene: TRBV7-9; d_gene: NA; CDR3nt: TGTGCCAGCAGCCAGGGGCAGAGTGAAGCTTTCTTT; CDR3aa: CASSQGQSEAFF
j_gene: TRBJ1-1; abundance: NA; v_gene: TRBV19; d_gene: NA; CDR3nt: TGTGCCAGTATCAACCCCGGGGGGCCCGACACTGAAGCTTTCTTT; CDR3aa: CASINPGGPDTEAFF
j_gene: TRBJ2-2; abundance: NA; v_gene: TRBV14; d_gene: NA; CDR3nt: TGTGCCAGCAGCCAAATCCTGAACACCGGGGAGCTGTTTTTT; CDR3aa: CASSQILNTGELFF
j_gene: TRBJ2-3; abundance: NA; v_gene: TRBV5-1; d_gene: NA; CDR3nt: TGCGCCAGCAGCGAGTCAGATACGCAGTATTTT; CDR3aa: CASSESDTQYF
j_gene: TRBJ2-1; abundance: NA; v_gene: TRBV5-1; d_gene: NA; CDR3nt: TGCGCCAGCAGCACCGGACAGAGCCCCGTCTACAATGAGCAGTTCTTC; CDR3aa: CASSTGQSPVYNEQFF
j_gene: TRBJ1-1; abundance: NA; v_gene: TRBV7-8; d_gene: TRBD1; CDR3nt: TGTGCCAGCAGCTCCCGACAGGGCAGAACTGAAGCTTTCTTT; CDR3aa: CASSSRQGRTEAFF
j_gene: TRBJ2-5; abundance: once; v_gene: TRBV2; d_gene: NA; CDR3nt: TGTGCCAGCAGTCAGGGGCGAAGATTCCAAGAGACCCAGTACTTC; CDR3aa: CASSQGRRFQETQYF
j_gene: TRBJ2-7; abundance: few; v_gene: TRBV5-1; d_gene: NA; CDR3nt: TGCGCCAGCAGCTTTGGGACTGGGGCTTACGAGCAGTACTTC; CDR3aa: CASSFGTGAYEQYF
j_gene: TRBJ1-2; abundance: NA; v_gene: TRBV19; d_gene: TRBD1; CDR3nt: TGTGCCAGTACCAGGGGACAGGGGGCCAACTATGGCTACACCTTC; CDR3aa: CASTRGQGANYGYTF
j_gene: TRBJ2-2; abundance: NA; v_gene: TRBV5-6; d_gene: TRBD1; CDR3nt: TGTGCCAGCAGCTGGGGGACAGGTGGCACCGGGGAGCTGTTTTTT; CDR3aa: CASSWGTGGTGELFF
j_gene: TRBJ2-7; abundance: NA; v_gene: TRBV11-2; d_gene: NA; CDR3nt: TGTGCCAGCAGCTTAGGAACCGGAGTATACGAGCAGTACTTC; CDR3aa: CASSLGTGVYEQYF
j_gene: TRBJ2-7; abundance: NA; v_gene: TRBV7-9; d_gene: NA; CDR3nt: TGTGCCAGCACAAGGGAGGAGGGGAACTCCTACGAGCAGTACTTC; CDR3aa: CASTREEGNSYEQYF